This T cell receptor (beta chain) was identified during a study of neurological immune-mediated disorders. Findings and limits, study-wide: No CDR3 amino acid sequences were shared by expanded clones across subjects, suggesting private repertoires in all groups.

Ten or more counts support this clonotype. Its antigen is not identified. In germline, CDR1 is SGHTA, CDR2 FQGNSA. This CDR3 is built from 15 residues. The trim removed 5 bases at V and 6 bases at J, leaving 10 bases unmatched. 5'RACE generated cDNA with 10-nucleotide random UMIs. Every sequencing run gave over 190 million TCR-beta sequences, taken from 15-18 subjects. TCRdb re-called the 5' RACE reads with MiXCR, one entry per CDR3 protein. This sample has 15,000 or so distinct CDR3 sequences, with 14% to 15% found just once. Where libraries were unsorted, they were derived from 2 million PBMCs stored at -80 degrees C.

J is TRBJ1-1 and V is TRBV7-2; 9 bases are a match to TRBD1. The receptor was derived from a man between 60 and 70 years old with HTLV-1-associated myelopathy (HAM/TSP). Sequences were obtained from PBMCs. The CDR3 sequence is CASSPMDRGPAEAFF. The CDR3 nucleotides read TGTGCCAGCAGCCCGATGGACAGGGGTCCAGCTGAAGCTTTCTTT.